The 22 T cell receptor beta chains below come from one sample, sequenced in a study of blood T cell repertoires in COVID-19. Some clones are missing from TCRdb's copy, which holds only in-frame ones; the method was immunoSEQ multiplex PCR. The sample yields 90,000 to 120,000 clones, approximately 91% seen once. Sequenced material: peripheral blood. All receptors derive from a man aged 55 to 69 with acute or convalescent COVID-19.

The V and J genes are TRBV18 and TRBJ2-2; weak D call: TRBD2 (5 bases). Germline loops: CDR1 KGHSH, CDR2 LQKENI. The CDR3 sequence is 16 residues long. Trimming stripped 2 bases from V and 5 bases from J, with 15 bases between. CDR3 amino acids: CASSPVVVGETGELFF. CDR3 sequence (DNA): TGTGCCAGCTCACCAGTGGTGGTCGGGGAAACCGGGGAGCTGTTTTTT.

This chain uses TRBV12-5 with TRBJ2-5, with a weak D call TRBD1 (7 bases). V was cut by 6 bases and J by 1 base, with 15 bases left in between. Germline-derived CDR1 and CDR2 are LGHNT and FRNRAP. The CDR3 is made up of 15 amino acids. In nucleotides, the CDR3 is TGTGCTAGTGGGGGCGGGACAGCCTCCCAAGAGACCCAGTACTTC. Protein: CASGGGTASQETQYF.

Written as DNA, the CDR3 is TGCGCCAGCAGCCCCGCATATCGGGGGGCATTGTATGGCTACACCTTC. It is translated as CASSPAYRGALYGYTF. This chain connects TRBV4-1 to TRBJ1-2, with D maybe TRBD1 (6 bases). V dropped 4 bases and J dropped 5 bases, with 20 bases sitting between them. The germline CDR1 and CDR2 sequences are MGHRA and YSYEKL. The CDR3 runs 16 residues.

This sequence joins TRBV5-1 and TRBJ2-1; 15 bases map to TRBD2. The CDR3 spans 18 residues. V lost 3 bases and J lost 7; bases outside the gene matches: 11. Per the germline V gene, CDR1 is SGHRS and CDR2 is YFSETQ. CDR3 amino acids: CASSWSGLAGGPGNEQFF. Written as DNA, the CDR3 is TGCGCCAGCAGCTGGAGTGGACTAGCGGGAGGGCCAGGAAATGAGCAGTTCTTC.

The chain employs TRBV2 and TRBJ2-2; D unclear. The CDR3 contains 13 residues. CDR1 is SNHLY and CDR2 is FYNNEI in the germline V gene. V was pared by 7 bases and J by 4 bases, with 10 bases between. Here the CDR3 reads CASITDLTGELFF. The CDR3, as DNA: TGTGCCAGCATCACAGACCTCACCGGGGAGCTGTTTTTT.

The genes are TRBV29-1 and TRBJ2-3; TRBD2 is a possible D gene (5 bases). In germline, CDR1 is SQVTM, CDR2 ANQGSEA. The CDR3 is 15 amino acids. Trimming pared 4 bases from V and 2 bases from J, leaving 16 bases between. CDR3 DNA: TGCAGCGTTGCCGGATTGGAGGCGTTCACAGATACGCAGTATTTT. This translates into CSVAGLEAFTDTQYF.

CDR3 residues: CASSPDRVDEQFF. DNA of the CDR3: TGTGCCAGTAGTCCGGACAGGGTCGATGAGCAGTTCTTC. V usage is TRBV19 and J usage is TRBJ2-1; 8 bases align to TRBD1. This CDR3 is 13 amino acids long. V trimming: 5 bases; J trimming: 8 bases; junction bases outside the gene matches: 5. Germline V lookup: CDR1 LNHDA, CDR2 SQIVND (reference sequence).

This chain connects TRBV25-1 to TRBJ2-5, with D maybe TRBD1 (6 bases). The CDR3 consists of 17 residues. Trimming left V 3 bases short and J 2 bases short, with 19 bases between. CDR1 and CDR2 from the germline V gene are MGHDK and SYGVNS. In DNA, the CDR3 is TGTGCCAGCAGTGACTCCCGCCGGACAGCGATACAAGAGACCCAGTACTTC. Its protein is CASSDSRRTAIQETQYF.

As for this clone: The CDR3 ends on some other residue instead of the conserved phenylalanine or tryptophan, so this is likely a read error. Because the CDR3's place on the DNA is in doubt, the DNA is left out and the CDR3 is given as listed by TCRdb. This rearrangement joins TRBV6-4 to TRBJ1-2. Germline CDR1 reads MRHNA; CDR2 reads SNTAGT. The CDR3 extends over 8 residues, inclusive of both ends. CDR3 residues: CASSDSRI.

This clone was seen once. This sequence joins TRBV6-2 or TRBV6-3 and TRBJ2-1; D is undetermined. Germline loops: CDR1 MNHEY, CDR2 SVGEGT. This CDR3 is built from 12 residues. Trimming took off 1 base at V and 6 bases at J, with 4 bases between the two ends. The CDR3 DNA reads TGTGCCAGCAGTTACTGGGCCAATGAGCAGTTCTTC. Amino acids: CASSYWANEQFF.

The chain uses TRBV11-3 and TRBJ2-1; 12 bases align to TRBD2. V lost 4 bases, J lost 2 bases, and 3 bases stayed unmatched. CDR1 and CDR2 (germline): SGHNT, YENEEA. The CDR3 consists of 16 residues. CDR3 in DNA: TGTGCCAGCAGCTCGACTAGCGGGAGTACCTACAATGAGCAGTTCTTC. The encoded protein is CASSSTSGSTYNEQFF.

V gene TRBV29-1 combines with J gene TRBJ1-5, with TRBD1 as a possible D gene (5 bases). Germline loops: CDR1 SQVTM, CDR2 ANQGSEA. There are 13 residues in the CDR3. V lost 4 bases and J lost 5, with 12 bases in between. The CDR3 is CSVARGIDQPQHF. CDR3 nucleotides: TGCAGCGTTGCGCGGGGGATCGATCAGCCCCAGCATTTT.

This chain connects TRBV6-6 to TRBJ1-6; 7 positions match TRBD1. The CDR3 extends over 15 amino acids. With V trimmed by 7 bases and J by 5 bases, 8 bases remained unmatched. Per germline, CDR1 MNHNY and CDR2 SVGAGI (reference sequence). CDR3 sequence: CASNVEGADNSPLHF. CDR3 coding DNA: TGTGCCAGCAACGTCGAGGGGGCCGATAATTCACCCCTCCACTTT.

The chain combines TRBV11-3 with TRBJ2-7, with a weak D call TRBD2 (5 bases). With 5 bases removed from V and 7 bases from J, the gap between germline ends came to 15 bases. This CDR3 spans 13 amino acids. CDR1 and CDR2 from the germline V gene are SGHNT and YENEEA. CDR3 sequence (DNA): TGTGCCAGCAGCCGGGATTCGCTGGGGGAGCAGTACTTC. Its translation is CASSRDSLGEQYF.

This clone was found a few times. The J gene is TRBJ2-2, the V gene TRBV28; the match to TRBD1 covers 8 bases. The trim removed 4 bases at V and 2 bases at J, leaving 3 bases unmatched. Germline CDR1 and CDR2: MDHEN and SYDVKM. There are 15 residues in the CDR3. This chain's CDR3 is CASSSGGANTGELFF. The CDR3 region has the DNA TGTGCCAGCAGTTCAGGGGGCGCCAACACCGGGGAGCTGTTTTTT.

The CDR3 DNA reads TGTGCCAGCAGTTTATTTTCTTCAGGGGTGCCTGGGGGGGATGGCTACACCTTC. Encoded protein: CASSLFSSGVPGGDGYTF. The V and J genes are TRBV27 and TRBJ1-2, with D perhaps matching TRBD1 (6 bases). The V gene's germline CDR1 is MNHEY and CDR2 SMNVEV (reference sequence). The CDR3 covers 18 residues. The ends were cut back, 1 base at V and 6 bases at J, with 24 bases in the middle.

V and J are TRBV6-5 and TRBJ2-5; unclear D gene. CDR3 size: 14 residues. The germline V gene has CDR1 MNHEY and CDR2 SVGAGI. The V and J ends lost 5 bases and 1 base respectively, with 11 bases between them. This CDR3 is CASSLFRTQETQYF. CDR3 coding DNA: TGTGCCAGCAGTCTATTTCGCACCCAAGAGACCCAGTACTTC.

The chain links TRBV11-2 to TRBJ1-1, with D possibly TRBD1 on 6 matching bases. V lost 3 bases and J 7 bases, leaving 9 bases between the germline ends. CDR1 SGHAT and CDR2 FQNNGV come from the germline V gene. The CDR3 length is 12 residues. CDR3 residues: CASSLDSFEAFF. CDR3 coding DNA: TGTGCCAGCAGCTTGGACAGCTTTGAAGCTTTCTTT.

The chain carries TRBV30 and TRBJ1-6; TRBD1 is a possible D gene (5 bases). There are 15 residues in the CDR3. V lost 0 bases and J lost 9, with 15 bases in between. Germline CDR1 GTSNPN, CDR2 SVGIG (reference sequence). CDR3 region: CAWSVGHRIFSPLHF. The CDR3 DNA follows: TGTGCCTGGAGTGTTGGACACAGGATCTTTTCACCCCTCCACTTT.

The gene calls are TRBV6-2 or TRBV6-3 and TRBJ2-1, with TRBD2 matching over 11 bases. CDR3 size: 15 residues. Germline V gene data show CDR1 as MNHEY and CDR2 as SVGEGT. Trimming at V came to 6 bases and at J to 9 bases, leaving 10 bases not matched to a gene. CDR3 sequence (DNA): TGTGCCAGCAGCGAGACTAGCGGGGATGTAGGTGAGCAGTTCTTC. Protein sequence: CASSETSGDVGEQFF.

The V gene is TRBV9, the J gene TRBJ2-5; 7 nucleotides line up with TRBD2. V shed 4 bases, J shed 3 bases, and the junction held 24 bases outside the gene matches. The CDR3 sequence is 20 residues long. Germline V gene sequence: CDR1 SGDLS, CDR2 YYNGEE. As DNA, the CDR3 is TGTGCCAGCAGCCCTAGACGGAGCGTGGGGGGGAAAGGGGAAGAAGAGACCCAGTACTTC. As protein: CASSPRRSVGGKGEEETQYF.

The chain uses TRBV7-3 and TRBJ2-7; 7 bases map to TRBD2. The CDR3 runs 14 residues. With V trimmed by 5 bases and J by 4 bases, 8 bases remained unmatched. Germline assignment: CDR1 SGHTA and CDR2 FQGTGA. CDR3 nucleotides: TGTGCCAGCAGCCTCTTTGCGGGAGATTACGAGCAGTACTTC. It codes for CASSLFAGDYEQYF.